This TCR beta chain emerged from a study of molecular identifiers for immune sequencing clone quantification. Germline CDR1 SGHDT, CDR2 YYEEEE. The V and J ends lost 4 bases and 8 bases, in that order; junction bases with no gene match: 10. The CDR3 runs 15 residues. With respect to this clonotype: Its antigen is still unknown.

TCRdb re-called the PCR reads through MiXCR, storing one row per CDR3 protein. The sample yields about half a million distinct CDR3 sequences, around 23% seen once. Study-level findings and limits: For highly expanded clones, sizes could be underestimated when identical TCR molecules share a barcode.

The origin of this receptor is a human donor in good health. Some libraries in this study had Jurkat cell RNA spiked in. Sequenced sample: naive CD8+ T cells from blood, with Jurkat cell RNA spiked in. Subset noted: FACS-sorted CD8+CD4-CCR7+CD45RA+ naive T cells. The gene calls are TRBV5-6 and TRBJ1-4; 8 bases are shared with TRBD1. The DNA for the CDR3 is TGTGCCAGCAGCGAAGCAACAGGGGGGCGCGAAAAACTGTTTTTT. This codes for CASSEATGGREKLFF.